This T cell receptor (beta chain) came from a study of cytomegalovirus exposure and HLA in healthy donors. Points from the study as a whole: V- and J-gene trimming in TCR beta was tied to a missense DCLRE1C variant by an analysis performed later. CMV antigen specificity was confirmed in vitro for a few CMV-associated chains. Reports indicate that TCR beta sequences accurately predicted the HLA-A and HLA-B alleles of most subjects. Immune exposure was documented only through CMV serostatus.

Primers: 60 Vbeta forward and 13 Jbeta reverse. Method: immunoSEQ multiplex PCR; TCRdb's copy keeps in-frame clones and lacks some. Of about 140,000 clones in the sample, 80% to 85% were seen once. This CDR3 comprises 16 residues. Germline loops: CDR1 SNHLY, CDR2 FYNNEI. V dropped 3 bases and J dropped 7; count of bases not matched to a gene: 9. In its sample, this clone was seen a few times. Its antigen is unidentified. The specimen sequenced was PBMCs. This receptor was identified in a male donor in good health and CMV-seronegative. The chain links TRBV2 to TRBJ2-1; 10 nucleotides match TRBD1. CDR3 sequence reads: CASSEVVGQGKNEQFF. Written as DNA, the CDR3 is TGTGCCAGCAGTGAGGTTGTGGGACAGGGGAAGAATGAGCAGTTCTTC.